Shown below are 8 T cell receptor beta chains from a single sample sequenced in a study of blood T cell repertoires in COVID-19. TCRdb's table, derived via immunoSEQ multiplex PCR, lists solely in-frame clones and lacks some. This sample has about 250,000 clones, with about nine tenths found just once. Sequencing was performed on PBMCs or T cells enriched from blood (not recorded which). The source of these receptors is a young woman with acute COVID-19.

The V call is TRBV19, the J call TRBJ1-2; D is unclear. The CDR3 totals 15 residues. Trimming removed 6 bases from V and 4 bases from J, with 18 bases in between. The V gene's germline CDR1 is LNHDA and CDR2 SQIVND (reference sequence). CDR3 in amino acids: CASSDRGEAGYGYTF. The CDR3 region has the DNA TGTGCCAGTAGCGACCGAGGTGAGGCGGGCTATGGCTACACCTTC.

The V gene is TRBV20-1, the J gene TRBJ2-1, with 12 bases matching TRBD1. The CDR3 consists of 15 residues. After removal of 3 bases from V and 8 bases from J, the junction contained 8 bases not matched to a gene. Germline V gene lookup returns CDR1 DFQATT and CDR2 SNEGSKA (reference sequence). This CDR3 is CSASVGQGARDEQFF. CDR3 in DNA: TGCAGTGCTAGTGTGGGACAGGGGGCGCGGGATGAGCAGTTCTTC.

This clone was recorded once. This chain connects TRBV11-3 to TRBJ1-1; D is unclear. CDR1 and CDR2 from the germline V gene are SGHNT and YENEEA. The germline V and J ends were trimmed by 3 bases and 1 base, with 3 bases remaining between them. The CDR3 spans 12 residues. CDR3 in DNA: TGTGCCAGCAGCTTGAGGAACACTGAAGCTTTCTTT. Amino acid sequence: CASSLRNTEAFF.

The chain uses TRBV29-1 and TRBJ1-1; the match to TRBD1 covers 8 bases. The trim removed 0 bases at V and 9 bases at J, leaving 3 bases unmatched. The CDR3 runs to 12 residues. Germline V CDR1 and CDR2: SQVTM, ANQGSEA. CDR3 loop: CSVEDQGAKAFF. CDR3 in DNA: TGCAGCGTTGAAGATCAGGGGGCAAAAGCTTTCTTT.

The chain links TRBV27 to TRBJ2-3, with a weak D call TRBD2 (6 bases). Germline V CDR1 and CDR2: MNHEY, SMNVEV (reference sequence). V was trimmed by 7 bases and J by 5 bases, leaving 13 bases between them. This CDR3 is 13 amino acids long. As DNA, the CDR3 is TGTGCCAGCACCATTTTGGGGGGAGATACGCAGTATTTT. Protein product: CASTILGGDTQYF.

This clone was counted a few times. The V gene is TRBV7-6, the J gene TRBJ2-7; 7 bases line up with TRBD1. CDR1 is SGHVS and CDR2 is FNYEAQ in the germline V gene. The CDR3 is 15 amino acids. Trimming cost V 1 base and J 4 bases; bases outside gene matches: 7. DNA for the CDR3: TGTGCCAGCAGCTTAGACATTGGACAGGTTTACGAGCAGTACTTC. This sequence encodes CASSLDIGQVYEQYF.

The V and J genes are TRBV9 and TRBJ2-6; the D is unclear. V gave up 5 bases and J gave up 2 bases, with 5 bases separating them. The germline CDR1 and CDR2 sequences are SGDLS and YYNGEE. The CDR3 contains 13 residues. CDR3 sequence: CASRAPGANVLTF. CDR3 DNA sequence: TGTGCCAGCAGGGCCCCTGGGGCCAACGTCCTGACTTTC.

V and J are TRBV9 and TRBJ2-3, with D perhaps matching TRBD2 (5 bases). The germline V gene has CDR1 SGDLS and CDR2 YYNGEE. V was trimmed by 3 bases and J by 6 bases, leaving 20 bases between them. The CDR3 contains 16 residues. In nucleotides, the CDR3 is TGTGCCAGCAGCGCGACACTAGAATCTTACGCGGATACGCAGTATTTT. Amino acids: CASSATLESYADTQYF.